Following are 22 T cell receptor beta chains from one sample sequenced in a study of cytomegalovirus exposure and HLA in healthy donors. In the PCR, 60 Vbeta and 13 Jbeta primers were used. Sequencing was performed with immunoSEQ multiplex PCR; in TCRdb, only in-frame clones are kept and a portion is missing. The table includes about 38,000 clones, around three fifths detected once. The sample consisted of PBMCs. These TCRs come from a man in his fifties in good health and CMV-seropositive.

In its sample, this clone was seen once. The CDR3 spells CASSEEGAYNQPQHF. CDR3 DNA sequence: TGTGCCAGCAGTGAAGAGGGAGCTTACAATCAGCCCCAGCATTTT. V gene TRBV2 combines with J gene TRBJ1-5, with D uncertain. The germline V gene encodes CDR1 SNHLY and CDR2 FYNNEI. The V end lost 1 base, the J end lost 3 bases, and 10 bases lay between the germline ends. The CDR3 is made up of 15 amino acids. The full variable domain, rest sourced from reference TRBV2 and TRBJ1-5, is EPEVTQTPSHQVTQMGQEVILRCVPISNHLYFYWYRQILGQKVEFLVSFYNNEISEKSEIFDDQFSVERPDGSNFTLKIRSTKLEDSAMYFCASSEEGAYNQPQHFGDGTRLSIL.

This sequence joins TRBV5-1 and TRBJ1-1; possible D gene TRBD1, 5 bases. This CDR3 has 17 residues. V was clipped by 0 bases and J by 1 base, with 16 bases between them. From germline, CDR1 is SGHRS and CDR2 YFSETQ. The CDR3 here is CASSLGNSGRGNTEAFF. In DNA, the CDR3 is TGCGCCAGCAGCTTGGGAAACTCGGGGCGGGGGAACACTGAAGCTTTCTTT.

The chain uses TRBV13 and TRBJ1-6; 10 positions match TRBD1. The CDR3 runs 16 residues. The trim removed 5 bases at V and 7 bases at J, leaving 8 bases unmatched. The V gene's germline CDR1 is PRHDT and CDR2 FYEKMQ (reference sequence). CDR3 coding DNA: TGTGCCAGCAGCCCCCGGACAGGGGGTAACAATTCACCCCTCCACTTT. Residues: CASSPRTGGNNSPLHF.

The chain combines TRBV10-3 with TRBJ2-7, with 8 bases lining up with TRBD1. Per the germline V gene, CDR1 is ENHRY and CDR2 is SYGVKD. The CDR3 has 15 residues. The V segment lost 5 bases and the J segment 0 bases; nucleotides outside the gene matches: 6. For the CDR3, the DNA is TGTGCCATCAGTAGGGACAGGACCAACTCCTACGAGCAGTACTTC. Its protein product is CAISRDRTNSYEQYF.

This rearrangement joins TRBV28 to TRBJ2-7; tentatively, D is TRBD1 (6 bases). Deletions cut 2 bases from V and 0 bases from J, with 11 bases between. CDR3 length: 15 amino acids. In germline, CDR1 is MDHEN, CDR2 SYDVKM. As DNA, the CDR3 is TGTGCCAGCAGTTTAACCGGGACAAGCTCCTACGAGCAGTACTTC. It codes for CASSLTGTSSYEQYF.

The chain combines TRBV29-1 with TRBJ2-7; D possibly corresponds to TRBD2 (6 bases). The CDR3 is made up of 12 amino acids. Looked up from germline, CDR1 is SQVTM and CDR2 is ANQGSEA. With 4 bases removed from V and 5 bases from J, the gap between germline ends came to 12 bases. CDR3 protein: CSVGREAHEQYF. The DNA of the CDR3 is TGCAGCGTTGGGCGGGAAGCCCACGAGCAGTACTTC.

The rearrangement joins TRBV6-5 to TRBJ2-5, with D possibly matching TRBD1 (5 bases). The CDR3 spans 14 residues. V lost 0 bases, J lost 2 bases, and 7 bases lay in between. From germline, CDR1 is MNHEY and CDR2 SVGAGI. The CDR3 region has the DNA TGTGCCAGCAGTTACTCCACAGGTCAAGAGACCCAGTACTTC. Amino acid sequence: CASSYSTGQETQYF.

V is TRBV7-2 and J is TRBJ2-7, with D possibly being TRBD2 (5 bases). CDR3 length: 14 residues. The germline CDR1 and CDR2 sequences are SGHTA and FQGNSA. Trimming stripped 2 bases from V and 2 bases from J, with 10 bases between. The DNA of the CDR3 is TGTGCCAGCAGCTTATACAACGGGGCCTACGAGCAGTACTTC. Translated: CASSLYNGAYEQYF.

This clone was observed once. The genes are TRBV14 and TRBJ1-4, with 9 bases fitting TRBD1. J lost 7 bases, V lost 5 bases, and 11 bases had no gene match. CDR3 length: 16 residues. The germline gives CDR1 SGHDN, CDR2 FVKESK. Here the CDR3 DNA reads TGTGCCAGCAGCGCTTATACAGGGGGCATACGTGAAAAACTGTTTTTT. This codes for CASSAYTGGIREKLFF.

This clone has just one count. J is TRBJ2-2 and V is TRBV5-1, with a possible D match to TRBD1 (5 bases). V was pared by 5 bases and J by 7 bases, with 15 bases between. CDR1 is SGHRS, CDR2 YFSETQ, per germline. The CDR3 covers 14 residues. Here the CDR3 reads CASRFRERNGELFF. DNA of the CDR3: TGCGCCAGCAGGTTCAGGGAACGAAACGGGGAGCTGTTTTTT.

This sequence joins TRBV4-1 and TRBJ1-3; D is perhaps TRBD1 (6 bases). The V and J ends lost 1 base and 9 bases respectively, with 10 bases between them. The CDR3 covers 13 residues. Germline V gene sequence: CDR1 MGHRA, CDR2 YSYEKL. Here the CDR3 DNA reads TGCGCCAGCAGCCAAGTTAGGGGGGGCACCATATATTTT. Protein sequence: CASSQVRGGTIYF.

The chain combines TRBV5-1 with TRBJ2-1; 7 bases are a match to TRBD1. The ends lost 4 bases at V and 8 bases at J; junction bases unmatched: 9. Germline V gives CDR1 SGHRS, CDR2 YFSETQ. The CDR3 extends over 14 amino acids. The CDR3 region is CASSLRRQGYEQFF. CDR3 in DNA: TGCGCCAGCAGCCTGAGGAGACAGGGCTATGAGCAGTTCTTC.

The rearrangement uses TRBV11-3 and TRBJ2-7, with D possibly being TRBD1 (5 bases). The ends were cut back, 1 base at V and 4 bases at J, with 8 bases in the middle. CDR3 length: 13 residues. Per germline, CDR1 SGHNT and CDR2 YENEEA. The CDR3, as DNA: TGTGCCAGCAGCTTAGTGGACAAGTACGAGCAGTACTTC. It specifies CASSLVDKYEQYF.

This chain's CDR3 is CASRLSTDTQYF. The DNA of the CDR3 is TGTGCCAGCAGACTAAGCACAGATACGCAGTATTTT. The genes are TRBV7-9 and TRBJ2-3, with D hard to call. The ends were cut back, 6 bases at V and 0 bases at J, with 4 bases in the middle. Germline-derived CDR1 and CDR2 are SEHNR and FQNEAQ (reference sequence). The CDR3 loop spans 12 amino acids.

The chain combines TRBV7-2 with TRBJ1-2, with 7 nucleotides matching TRBD1. J lost 2 bases, V lost 2 bases, and 5 bases had no gene match. CDR1 and CDR2 (germline): SGHTA, FQGNSA. CDR3 length: 15 amino acids. CDR3 sequence reads: CASSLFGTENYGYTF. Written as DNA, the CDR3 is TGTGCCAGCAGCTTATTTGGGACAGAAAACTATGGCTACACCTTC. The complete variable domain, with remaining parts taken from reference TRBV7-2 and TRBJ1-2, reads GAGVSQSPSNKVTEKGKDVELRCDPISGHTALYWYRQSLGQGLEFLIYFQGNSAPDKSGLPSDRFSAERTGGSVSTLTIQRTQQEDSAVYLCASSLFGTENYGYTFGSGTRLTVV.

The chain has TRBV7-2 and TRBJ1-2; TRBD1 agrees at 7 bases. This CDR3 spans 13 amino acids. Germline CDR1 is SGHTA and CDR2 is FQGNSA. Trimming cost V 5 bases and J 6 bases; bases outside gene matches: 6. Here the CDR3 reads CASSQFDRDGYTF. Written as DNA, the CDR3 is TGTGCCAGCAGCCAATTTGACAGGGATGGCTACACCTTC.

The chain links TRBV27 to TRBJ1-1; 11 nucleotides match TRBD1. J gave up 3 bases and V 8 bases, and 5 bases lay outside the gene matches. From germline, CDR1 is MNHEY and CDR2 SMNVEV (reference sequence). The CDR3 covers 14 residues. CDR3 DNA sequence: TGTGCCAGCCAAAGGACAGGGGGCTACACTGAAGCTTTCTTT. Amino acids: CASQRTGGYTEAFF.

The chain employs TRBV9 and TRBJ1-1; tentatively, D is TRBD1 (5 bases). Germline CDR1 SGDLS, CDR2 YYNGEE. V was cut by 0 bases and J by 7 bases, with 13 bases left in between. The CDR3 runs 14 residues. The CDR3 region is CASSVVQGGGEAFF. In DNA, the CDR3 is TGTGCCAGCAGCGTAGTTCAGGGAGGTGGTGAAGCTTTCTTT.

V is TRBV7-9 and J is TRBJ1-2; TRBD1 agrees at 8 bases. Germline CDR1 SEHNR, CDR2 FQNEAQ (reference sequence). V was clipped by 4 bases and J by 2 bases; unmatched bases: 9. This CDR3 region has 16 residues. In nucleotides, the CDR3 is TGTGCCAGCAGCTCAAAGGGGACAGGCCTCAACTATGGCTACACCTTC. Translated: CASSSKGTGLNYGYTF. Drawing the rest from reference TRBV7-9 and TRBJ1-2, the complete variable domain is DTGVSQNPRHKITKRGQNVTFRCDPISEHNRLYWYRQTLGQGPEFLTYFQNEAQLEKSRLLSDRFSAERPKGSFSTLEIQRTEQGDSAMYLCASSSKGTGLNYGYTFGSGTRLTVV.

The gene calls are TRBV7-8 and TRBJ2-7; the D gene is possibly TRBD1 (5 bases). Trimming cost V 1 base and J 0 bases, with 10 bases left between them. Germline values: CDR1 SGHVS, CDR2 FQNEAQ. There are 15 residues in the CDR3. CDR3 DNA: TGTGCCAGCAGCTTAGGACAGCCGAGCTCCTACGAGCAGTACTTC. Translating it yields CASSLGQPSSYEQYF.

The chain uses TRBV30 and TRBJ1-1, with a tentative D call TRBD1 (6 bases). V was trimmed by 5 bases and J by 5 bases, leaving 12 bases between them. This CDR3 has 12 residues. Germline assignment: CDR1 GTSNPN and CDR2 SVGIG (reference sequence). The CDR3 nucleotides are TGTGCCTGGGAGGACAGCCGAACTGAAGCTTTCTTT. This codes for CAWEDSRTEAFF.

This clone has only a few counts. The genes are TRBV7-2 and TRBJ1-5; TRBD1 aligns across 7 bases. V trimming: 5 bases; J trimming: 0 bases; junction bases outside the gene matches: 7. Germline lookup yields CDR1 SGHTA and CDR2 FQGNSA. The CDR3 extends over 16 amino acids. CDR3 bases: TGTGCCAGCAGCCCTCGGACAGGTCTTAGCAATCAGCCCCAGCATTTT. It translates to CASSPRTGLSNQPQHF.